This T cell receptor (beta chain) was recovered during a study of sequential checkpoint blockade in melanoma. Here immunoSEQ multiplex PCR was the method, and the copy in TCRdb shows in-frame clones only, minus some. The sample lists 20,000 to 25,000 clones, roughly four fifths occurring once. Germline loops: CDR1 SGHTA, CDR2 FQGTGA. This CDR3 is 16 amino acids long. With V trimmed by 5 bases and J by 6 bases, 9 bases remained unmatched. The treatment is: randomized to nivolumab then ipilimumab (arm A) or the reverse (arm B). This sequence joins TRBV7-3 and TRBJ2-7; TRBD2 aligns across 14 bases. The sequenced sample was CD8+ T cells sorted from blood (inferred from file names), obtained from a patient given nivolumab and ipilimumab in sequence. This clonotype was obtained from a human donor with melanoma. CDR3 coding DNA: TGTGCCAGCAGCATCACCGGGACTAGCGGGAGCGGCGAGCAGTACTTC. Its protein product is CASSITGTSGSGEQYF.